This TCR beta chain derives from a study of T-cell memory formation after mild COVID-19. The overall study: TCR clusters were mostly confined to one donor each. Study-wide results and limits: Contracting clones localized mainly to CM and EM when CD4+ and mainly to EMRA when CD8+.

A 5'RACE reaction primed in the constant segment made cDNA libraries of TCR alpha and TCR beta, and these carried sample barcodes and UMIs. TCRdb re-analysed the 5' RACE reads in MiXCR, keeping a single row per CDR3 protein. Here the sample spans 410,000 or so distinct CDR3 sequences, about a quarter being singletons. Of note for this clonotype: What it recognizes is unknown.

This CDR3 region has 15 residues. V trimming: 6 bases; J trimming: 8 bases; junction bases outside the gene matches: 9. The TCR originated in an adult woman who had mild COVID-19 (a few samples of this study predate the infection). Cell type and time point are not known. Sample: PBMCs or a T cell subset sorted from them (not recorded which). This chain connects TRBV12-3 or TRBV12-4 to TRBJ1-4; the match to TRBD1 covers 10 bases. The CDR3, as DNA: TGTGCCAGCAGACCGACAGGGGGCAGGGCGGAAAAACTGTTTTTT. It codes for CASRPTGGRAEKLFF.